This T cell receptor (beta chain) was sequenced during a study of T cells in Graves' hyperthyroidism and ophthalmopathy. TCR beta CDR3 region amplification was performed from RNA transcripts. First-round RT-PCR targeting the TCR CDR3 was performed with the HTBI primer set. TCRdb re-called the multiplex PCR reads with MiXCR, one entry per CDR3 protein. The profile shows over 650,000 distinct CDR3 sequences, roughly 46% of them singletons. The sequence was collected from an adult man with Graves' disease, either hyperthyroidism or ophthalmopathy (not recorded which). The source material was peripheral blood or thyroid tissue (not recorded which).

In DNA, the CDR3 is TGTGCCACCAGACAGGTGCCCTCTGGGGCCAACGTCCTGACTTTC. Protein product: CATRQVPSGANVLTF. This chain connects TRBV15 to TRBJ2-6; D possibly corresponds to TRBD1 (5 bases). CDR1 LNHNV and CDR2 YYDKDF come from the germline V gene (reference sequence). V lost 6 bases to trimming and J lost 0 bases, with 9 bases between them. CDR3 length: 15 residues. Drawing the rest from reference TRBV15 and TRBJ2-6, the complete variable domain is DAMVIQNPRYQVTQFGKPVTLSCSQTLNHNVMYWYQQKSSQAPKLLFHYYDKDFNNEADTPDNFQSRRPNTSFCFLDIRSPGLGDTAMYLCATRQVPSGANVLTFGAGSRLTVL.